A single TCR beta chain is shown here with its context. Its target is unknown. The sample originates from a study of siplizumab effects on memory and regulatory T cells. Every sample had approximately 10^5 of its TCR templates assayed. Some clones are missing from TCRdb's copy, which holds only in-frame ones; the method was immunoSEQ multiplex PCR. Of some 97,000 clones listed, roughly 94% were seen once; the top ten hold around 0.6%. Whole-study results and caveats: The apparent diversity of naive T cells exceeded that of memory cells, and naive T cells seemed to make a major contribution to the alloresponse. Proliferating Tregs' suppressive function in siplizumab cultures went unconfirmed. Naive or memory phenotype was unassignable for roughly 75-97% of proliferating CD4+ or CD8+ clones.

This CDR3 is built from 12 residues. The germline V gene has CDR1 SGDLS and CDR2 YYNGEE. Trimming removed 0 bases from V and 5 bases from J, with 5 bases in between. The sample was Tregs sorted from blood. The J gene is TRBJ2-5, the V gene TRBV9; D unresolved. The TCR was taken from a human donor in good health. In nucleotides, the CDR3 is TGTGCCAGCAGCGTAGTAGGGGAGACCCAGTACTTC. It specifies CASSVVGETQYF.